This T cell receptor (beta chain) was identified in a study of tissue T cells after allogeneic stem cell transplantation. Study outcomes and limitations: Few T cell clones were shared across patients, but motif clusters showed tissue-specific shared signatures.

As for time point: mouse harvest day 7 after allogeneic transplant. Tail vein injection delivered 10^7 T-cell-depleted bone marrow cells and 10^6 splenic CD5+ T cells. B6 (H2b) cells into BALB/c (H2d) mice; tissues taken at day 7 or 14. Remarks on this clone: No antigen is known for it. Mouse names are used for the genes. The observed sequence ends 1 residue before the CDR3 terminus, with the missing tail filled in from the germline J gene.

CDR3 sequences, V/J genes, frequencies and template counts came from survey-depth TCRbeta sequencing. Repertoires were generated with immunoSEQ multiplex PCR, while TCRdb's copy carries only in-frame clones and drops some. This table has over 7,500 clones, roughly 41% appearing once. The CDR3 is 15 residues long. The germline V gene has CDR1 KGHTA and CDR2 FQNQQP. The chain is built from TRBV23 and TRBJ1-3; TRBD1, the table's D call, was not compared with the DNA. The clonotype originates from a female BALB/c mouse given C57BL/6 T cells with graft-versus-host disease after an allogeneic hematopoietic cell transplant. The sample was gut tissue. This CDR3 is CSSSPGHNSGNTLYF. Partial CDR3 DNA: TGCTCCAGCAGTCCGGGACACAATTCTGGAAATACGCTCTAT.